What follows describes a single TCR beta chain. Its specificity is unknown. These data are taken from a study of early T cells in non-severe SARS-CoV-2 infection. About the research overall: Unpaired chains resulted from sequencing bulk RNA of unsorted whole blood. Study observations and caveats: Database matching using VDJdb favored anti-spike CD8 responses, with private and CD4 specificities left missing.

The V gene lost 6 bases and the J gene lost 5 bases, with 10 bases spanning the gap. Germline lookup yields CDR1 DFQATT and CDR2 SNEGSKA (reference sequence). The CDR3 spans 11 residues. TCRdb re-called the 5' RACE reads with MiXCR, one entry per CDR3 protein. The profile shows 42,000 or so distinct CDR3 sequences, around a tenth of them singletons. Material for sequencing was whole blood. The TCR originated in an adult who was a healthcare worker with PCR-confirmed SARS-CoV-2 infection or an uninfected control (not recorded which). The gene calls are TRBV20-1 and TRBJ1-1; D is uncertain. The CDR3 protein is CSAQVITEAFF. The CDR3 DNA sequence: TGCAGTGCCCAGGTCATAACTGAAGCTTTCTTT.